This T cell receptor (beta chain) emerged from a study of early T cells in non-severe SARS-CoV-2 infection (dated by TCRdb to the early 2020s). General notes on the study: Because TCR sequencing was done on bulk RNA from unsorted whole blood, the alpha and beta chains could not be paired. Results and caveats for the whole study, not just this receptor: VDJdb matching was skewed toward anti-spike CD8 responses and likely underestimated virus-specific expansions, missing private and CD4 specificities.

In the case of this clonotype: The antigen this receptor binds is unknown. No base quality information exists; no much larger clone differs at one position.

A case-control design nested within a healthcare worker cohort in London, UK, was used, with weekly nasopharyngeal swab PCR tests and blood sampling performed. Healthcare workers were recruited during the week of the UK lockdown, between 23 and 31 March 2020, and followed weekly for up to roughly 15 weeks. Library generation was performed with 5' RACE. Sequencing used a NextSeq 500. To correct for sequencing error and PCR bias, the TCR library protocol tagged individual cDNA molecules with unique molecular identifiers. Both TCR alpha and beta chains were sequenced, and tight co-correlation was observed between alpha and beta sequence abundances in each sample. For the original study's pipeline: Decombinator V4 was used to annotate TCR sequences for V gene, J gene and CDR3. TCRs were defined as expanded if a significant change between any two time points was detected under a Poisson model with p below 0.0001. TCR abundances were normalised to the total number of TCRs sequenced per sample and expressed as counts per million. VDJdb, accessed 1 November 2021, was searched for CMV, EBV and SARS-CoV-2 annotated TCRs, excluding TCRs annotated for multiple antigens. TCRdb reran the public reads through fastp at Q25 and MiXCR, keeping productive beta chains. Merged by CDR3 protein, the rows form single entries marked with the most common genes and DNA. The V and J calls, along with clone size, are taken from TCRdb and not from the paper's own processing. The sample includes about 77,000 distinct CDR3 sequences, with roughly a sixth observed a single time. Of the sample, about 2.6% is held by the ten largest clones.

Sequenced: whole blood. This TCR derives from an adult who was a healthcare worker with PCR-confirmed SARS-CoV-2 infection or an uninfected control (not recorded which).

Here is the DNA: TGCAGTGCTCCTGTTAACAGGGCCTCCACAGATACGCAGTATTTT. This encodes CSAPVNRASTDTQYF. The V and J segments used are TRBV20-1 and TRBJ2-3, with TRBD1 as a weak D call on 6 bases. The germline V gene encodes CDR1 DFQATT and CDR2 SNEGSKA (reference sequence). The CDR3 runs 15 amino acids, cysteine and phenylalanine included. The kept DNA is CDR3 alone, 45 bases in frame from the first base. V and J lose 5 bases and 2 bases, and a span of 17 bases separates them.